One and the same sample provided the 30 T cell receptor beta chains below, sequenced in a study of blood T cell repertoires in COVID-19. The repertoire was sequenced with immunoSEQ multiplex PCR; TCRdb's copy has only in-frame clones and lacks some. This sample has approximately 250,000 clones, with 85% to 95% found just once. The specimen was PBMCs or T cells enriched from blood (not recorded which). The receptors were sampled from a man in his forties who had been exposed to COVID-19.

The chain recombines TRBV20-1 with TRBJ2-1; D not certain. In germline, CDR1 is DFQATT, CDR2 SNEGSKA (reference sequence). V shed 3 bases and J shed 1 base, with 7 bases lying between them. CDR3 length equals 13 residues. The CDR3 coding sequence is TGCAGTGCTAGTCCTCAGTCCTACAATGAGCAGTTCTTC. Its translation is CSASPQSYNEQFF.

This rearrangement joins TRBV28 to TRBJ1-6, with D possibly TRBD1 on 5 matching bases. Per germline, CDR1 MDHEN and CDR2 SYDVKM. V lost 7 bases to trimming and J lost 7 bases, with 17 bases between them. The CDR3 totals 15 residues. DNA of the CDR3: TGTGCCAGCAATACCCCCCAGGGAAGGAATTCACCCCTCCACTTT. Protein sequence: CASNTPQGRNSPLHF.

The CDR3 nucleotides read TGTGCCAGCAGCCCCCGGGACAGGGGGCTAAAAGAAAAACTGTTTTTT. This sequence encodes CASSPRDRGLKEKLFF. This rearrangement joins TRBV5-6 to TRBJ1-4, with TRBD1 matching over 12 bases. Germline assignment: CDR1 SGHDT and CDR2 YYEEEE. The CDR3 length is 16 residues. The V and J ends lost 4 bases and 8 bases, in that order; junction bases with no gene match: 9.

In this sample, this clone turned up a few times. The chain combines TRBV5-4 with TRBJ2-7; 8 bases align to TRBD1. Germline loops: CDR1 SGHNT, CDR2 YYREEE (reference sequence). Germline trimming cut 4 bases from V and 6 bases from J; bases unmatched to any gene: 12. CDR3 size: 15 residues. CDR3 amino acids: CASSRGQGATIEQYF. The DNA of the CDR3 is TGTGCCAGCAGCCGTGGACAGGGCGCAACTATCGAGCAGTACTTC.

The rearrangement links TRBV28 to TRBJ1-2; possibly TRBD1 for D (6 bases). CDR3 length: 13 residues. Trimming removed 10 bases from V and 6 bases from J, with 18 bases in between. Germline assignment: CDR1 MDHEN and CDR2 SYDVKM. CDR3 sequence: CATKQDSLDGYTF. The CDR3 nucleotides are TGTGCCACTAAGCAGGACAGTTTGGATGGCTACACCTTC.

V usage is TRBV2 and J usage is TRBJ2-5; D not certain. Germline values: CDR1 SNHLY, CDR2 FYNNEI. V lost 4 bases and J lost 3, with 3 bases in between. The CDR3 is 11 residues long. In DNA form, the CDR3 reads TGTGCCAGCAGTGCCAAAGAGACCCAGTACTTC. Amino acids: CASSAKETQYF.

The chain carries TRBV24-1 and TRBJ1-4; TRBD1 agrees at 8 bases. Per the germline V gene, CDR1 is KGHDR and CDR2 is SFDVKD. The CDR3 runs 14 residues. J was trimmed by 8 bases and V by 3 bases; bases with no gene match: 4. The CDR3 loop is CATSDRGQAEKLFF. Written as DNA, the CDR3 is TGTGCCACCAGTGATAGGGGACAGGCAGAAAAACTGTTTTTT.

This chain joins TRBV24-1 and TRBJ2-3; weak D call: TRBD2 (6 bases). V dropped 1 base and J dropped 3 bases, with 16 bases sitting between them. The CDR3 length is 17 residues. Germline V lookup: CDR1 KGHDR, CDR2 SFDVKD. The CDR3 loop is CATSDFRPGVPTDTQYF. The CDR3 DNA follows: TGTGCCACCAGTGATTTTCGGCCGGGAGTACCGACAGATACGCAGTATTTT.

The rearrangement links TRBV28 to TRBJ2-7; 7 positions agree with TRBD2. From germline, CDR1 is MDHEN and CDR2 SYDVKM. The CDR3 consists of 15 residues. V shed 7 bases, J shed 3 bases, and the junction held 12 bases outside the gene matches. CDR3: CASNSKRGRNYEQYF. CDR3 nucleotides: TGTGCCAGCAACTCCAAGCGGGGCAGGAACTACGAGCAGTACTTC. The entire variable domain, with the rest obtained from reference TRBV28 and TRBJ2-7, is as follows: DVKVTQSSRYLVKRTGEKVFLECVQDMDHENMFWYRQDPGLGLRLIYFSYDVKMKEKGDIPEGYSVSREKKERFSLILESASTNQTSMYLCASNSKRGRNYEQYFGPGTRLTVT.

This clone has just a few counts. J is TRBJ1-1 and V is TRBV7-9; TRBD1 aligns across 7 bases. From germline, CDR1 is SEHNR and CDR2 FQNEAQ (reference sequence). With 4 bases clipped from V and 5 bases from J, the junction kept 4 bases outside the gene matches. The CDR3 covers 13 residues. The CDR3, as DNA: TGTGCCAGCAGCTCCACAGGGGTGACTGAAGCTTTCTTT. This sequence encodes CASSSTGVTEAFF.

This chain links TRBV19 with TRBJ1-1, with D possibly matching TRBD1 (5 bases). Trimming left V 9 bases short and J 4 bases short, with 15 bases between. This CDR3 region has 13 residues. Germline V lookup: CDR1 LNHDA, CDR2 SQIVND (reference sequence). CDR3 coding DNA: TGTGCCAGCCTACCAAATAGGGGCACTGAAGCTTTCTTT. Translating it yields CASLPNRGTEAFF.

This rearrangement joins TRBV28 to TRBJ2-7, with D perhaps TRBD1 (6 bases). The V gene lost 8 bases and the J gene lost 0 bases, with 14 bases spanning the gap. The CDR3 sequence is 14 residues long. Germline assignment: CDR1 MDHEN and CDR2 SYDVKM. CDR3 sequence (DNA): TGTGCCAGCCGACCGGGACACAACTCCTACGAGCAGTACTTC. Translation gives CASRPGHNSYEQYF. The complete variable domain, with remaining parts taken from reference TRBV28 and TRBJ2-7, reads DVKVTQSSRYLVKRTGEKVFLECVQDMDHENMFWYRQDPGLGLRLIYFSYDVKMKEKGDIPEGYSVSREKKERFSLILESASTNQTSMYLCASRPGHNSYEQYFGPGTRLTVT.

The gene calls are TRBV5-1 and TRBJ2-2; D perhaps matches TRBD1 (5 bases). This CDR3 comprises 14 residues. V was clipped by 7 bases and J by 6 bases, with 16 bases between them. The germline CDR1 and CDR2 sequences are SGHRS and YFSETQ. CDR3 sequence: CASSSAFRAGELFF. The DNA for the CDR3 is TGCGCCAGCTCTTCGGCATTCAGGGCCGGGGAGCTGTTTTTT.

The chain has TRBV11-2 and TRBJ2-5; TRBD1 might be the D (6 bases). Trimming shortened V by 6 bases and J by 5 bases, and 16 bases separated the two germline ends. Germline values: CDR1 SGHAT, CDR2 FQNNGV. The CDR3 has 14 residues. CDR3 nucleotide sequence: TGTGCCAGCAGGAGAGGGGGAAGGTTGGAGACCCAGTACTTC. Translating gives CASRRGGRLETQYF.

The chain carries TRBV10-3 and TRBJ2-1; 10 positions agree with TRBD2. V lost 7 bases, J lost 6 bases, and 6 bases stayed unmatched. CDR3 length: 14 residues. Per the germline V gene, CDR1 is ENHRY and CDR2 is SYGVKD. The CDR3 nucleotides read TGTGCCATCATGGGGACTAGCGTCCTCAATGAGCAGTTCTTC. Encoded protein: CAIMGTSVLNEQFF.

The genes are TRBV2 and TRBJ1-1, with TRBD1 matching 7 bases. V was pared by 7 bases and J by 0 bases, with 8 bases of the junction left unmatched. The CDR3 has 15 amino acids. Germline-derived CDR1 and CDR2 are SNHLY and FYNNEI. Written as DNA, the CDR3 is TGTGCCAGCACCGACAGGGCGAACATGAACACTGAAGCTTTCTTT. Translation: CASTDRANMNTEAFF.

This clone was observed once. This chain joins TRBV3-1 (or the pseudogene TRBV3-2) and TRBJ1-5; no reliable D call. The germline V gene encodes CDR1 LGHDT and CDR2 YNNKEL (reference sequence). This CDR3 has 13 amino acids. V dropped 0 bases and J dropped 7 bases, with 7 bases sitting between them. CDR3 nucleotides: TGTGCCAGCAGCCAAGATATAGTCCAGCCCCAGCATTTT. Translating it yields CASSQDIVQPQHF.

On this clone itself: The same CDR3 is also encoded by other DNA sequences in this sample. The chain has TRBV27 and TRBJ2-7, with TRBD2 matching over 12 bases. Trimming removed 3 bases from V and 3 bases from J; junction bases left unmatched: 0. The CDR3 spans 14 residues. The germline CDR1 and CDR2 sequences are MNHEY and SMNVEV (reference sequence). CDR3 amino acids: CASSLTSGSYEQYF. CDR3 DNA: TGTGCCAGCAGTTTGACTAGCGGGAGCTACGAGCAGTACTTC.

The genes are TRBV3-1 (or the pseudogene TRBV3-2) and TRBJ2-7; D is uncertain. V lost 0 bases and J lost 0, with 6 bases in between. There are 14 residues in the CDR3. Germline CDR1 and CDR2: LGHDT and YNNKEL (reference sequence). CDR3 coding DNA: TGTGCCAGCAGCCAAGAGCTCAGCTCCTACGAGCAGTACTTC. The encoded protein is CASSQELSSYEQYF.

The chain links TRBV3-1 (or the pseudogene TRBV3-2) to TRBJ2-4, with 9 bases that match TRBD2. Germline V gene lookup returns CDR1 LGHDT and CDR2 YNNKEL (reference sequence). The CDR3 covers 17 residues. After removal of 0 bases from V and 7 bases from J, the junction contained 10 bases not matched to a gene. The CDR3 region is CASSQDIRVAGDNIQYF. The CDR3 nucleotides are TGTGCCAGCAGCCAAGATATTAGGGTAGCGGGAGATAACATTCAGTACTTC.

This clone appeared a single time. This chain uses TRBV28 with TRBJ1-2, with TRBD1 identical over 7 bases. Germline loops: CDR1 MDHEN, CDR2 SYDVKM. J lost 3 bases, V lost 5 bases, and 9 bases had no gene match. The CDR3 spans 15 residues. The CDR3 sequence is CASSPPTGRDYGYTF. The CDR3 nucleotides are TGTGCCAGCAGTCCACCGACAGGGAGAGACTATGGCTACACCTTC.

This chain connects TRBV24-1 to TRBJ2-2; 13 bases agree with TRBD2. Germline V gene lookup returns CDR1 KGHDR and CDR2 SFDVKD. The CDR3 extends over 19 amino acids. V was clipped by 4 bases and J by 3 bases; unmatched bases: 10. This chain's CDR3 is CATSDPTTSGRADTGELFF. The CDR3, as DNA: TGTGCCACCAGTGACCCGACTACTAGCGGGAGGGCCGACACCGGGGAGCTGTTTTTT.

The chain recombines TRBV6-5 with TRBJ1-3; no definite D call. This CDR3 contains 15 residues. Trimming removed 4 bases from V and 4 bases from J, with 14 bases in between. The V gene's germline CDR1 is MNHEY and CDR2 SVGAGI. This CDR3 is CASSSQAVRGNTIYF. The CDR3, as DNA: TGTGCCAGCAGTTCCCAAGCCGTGAGGGGAAACACCATATATTTT.

Turning to this clone: The sample holds other DNA sequences that translate to the same CDR3. This CDR3 reads CSVSDRWSYEQYF. The CDR3 DNA sequence: TGCAGCGTCTCAGACAGATGGTCCTACGAGCAGTACTTC. This chain connects TRBV29-1 to TRBJ2-7; possibly TRBD1 for D (5 bases). Trimming cost V 6 bases and J 1 base, with 13 bases left between them. CDR1 and CDR2 from the germline V gene are SQVTM and ANQGSEA. The CDR3 is 13 amino acids.

The chain has TRBV10-1 and TRBJ2-1; D unclear. CDR1 and CDR2 from the germline V gene are WNHNN and SYGVQD (reference sequence). V lost 3 bases and J 6 bases, leaving 9 bases between the germline ends. The CDR3 sequence is 13 residues long. The CDR3 is CASSEPGANEQFF. DNA for the CDR3: TGCGCCAGCAGTGAACCAGGCGCCAATGAGCAGTTCTTC.

The rearrangement joins TRBV5-6 to TRBJ2-7; TRBD1 matches at 7 bases. Germline trimming cut 4 bases from V and 2 bases from J; bases unmatched to any gene: 12. In germline, CDR1 is SGHDT, CDR2 YYEEEE. This CDR3 is built from 16 residues. CDR3: CASSVIMGQRTYEQYF. The CDR3 nucleotides are TGTGCCAGCAGCGTTATTATGGGACAGCGTACCTACGAGCAGTACTTC.

The chain has TRBV19 and TRBJ1-5, with 12 positions matching TRBD1. The germline gives CDR1 LNHDA, CDR2 SQIVND (reference sequence). Losses at the gene ends were 9 bases for V and 6 bases for J; bases not matched to a gene: 3. CDR3 length: 13 amino acids. This CDR3 is CASGTGGSQPQHF. CDR3 nucleotide sequence: TGTGCCAGCGGGACAGGGGGCAGTCAGCCCCAGCATTTT.

The gene calls are TRBV7-2 and TRBJ1-5, with D unclear. This CDR3 has 13 residues. CDR1 and CDR2 (germline): SGHTA, FQGNSA. Trimming left V 3 bases short and J 8 bases short, with 11 bases between. Here the CDR3 DNA reads TGTGCCAGCAGCTTTGGAGAGTTGGAGCCCCAGCATTTT. Protein: CASSFGELEPQHF.

The genes are TRBV6-5 and TRBJ1-1, with D maybe TRBD1 (5 bases). This CDR3 is 15 amino acids long. Trimming pared 5 bases from V and 2 bases from J, leaving 15 bases between. The germline V gene has CDR1 MNHEY and CDR2 SVGAGI. The CDR3 protein is CASSPAGRFNTEAFF. CDR3 DNA: TGTGCCAGCAGTCCCGCGGGGCGTTTCAACACTGAAGCTTTCTTT.

The chain recombines TRBV30 with TRBJ1-3; D call uncertain. Germline V gives CDR1 GTSNPN, CDR2 SVGIG (reference sequence). The CDR3 covers 14 residues. V was clipped by 3 bases and J by 0 bases, with 9 bases between them. Here the CDR3 reads CAWRLSGSGNTIYF. In nucleotides, the CDR3 is TGTGCCTGGAGGTTATCGGGCTCTGGAAACACCATATATTTT.